Each of the 11 T cell receptor beta chains below was sequenced from the same sample in a study of vaccination and CD4 T cells after COVID-19. Cultured CD4+ T cell DNA underwent sequencing with the Oncomine TCR Beta short-read assay. MiXCR, run by TCRdb on the PCR reads, gives a single entry per CDR3 protein. In the table there are tens of thousands of distinct CDR3 sequences, around three fifths of which are singletons. The treatment was: roughly nine-day PBMC culture with coronavirus spike peptide pools or control peptides (ViraFEST assay). Their specific antigens are unknown. The sequenced sample consisted of CD4+ T cells from blood, cultured in vitro. These receptor sequences come from a human donor who had recovered from COVID-19.

This clonotype was seen only a few times. J is TRBJ1-5 and V is TRBV20-1; no clear D. V was cut by 4 bases and J by 0 bases, with 7 bases left in between. CDR3 length: 13 amino acids. CDR1 and CDR2 (germline): DFQATT, SNEGSKA (reference sequence). The DNA for the CDR3 is TGCAGTGCTACACGGGATAGCAATCAGCCCCAGCATTTT. It encodes CSATRDSNQPQHF.

As concerns this clonotype: At one boundary the junction diverges from the germline segment, which might be a read error. The V gene is TRBV20-1, the J gene TRBJ1-5; 8 bases fit TRBD1. Germline V lookup: CDR1 DFQATT, CDR2 SNEGSKA (reference sequence). The CDR3 has 13 amino acids. The CDR3 reads CCARGTGNQPQHF. The CDR3 DNA is TGCTGTGCCCGAGGGACAGGTAATCAGCCCCAGCATTTT.

The genes are TRBV2 and TRBJ1-5; D gene ambiguous. The CDR3 extends over 15 amino acids. The V end was cut by 0 bases, the J end by 7 bases, with 13 bases between. Germline V gene sequence: CDR1 SNHLY, CDR2 FYNNEI. CDR3 region: CASSEAERRNQPQHF. The CDR3 nucleotides are TGTGCCAGCAGTGAAGCGGAGAGGAGGAACCAGCCCCAGCATTTT. The variable domain in full, with the rest retrieved from reference TRBV2 and TRBJ1-5, is EPEVTQTPSHQVTQMGQEVILRCVPISNHLYFYWYRQILGQKVEFLVSFYNNEISEKSEIFDDQFSVERPDGSNFTLKIRSTKLEDSAMYFCASSEAERRNQPQHFGDGTRLSIL.

This clonotype has only a few counts. The chain links TRBV6-1 to TRBJ1-1, with D perhaps TRBD1 (5 bases). Germline CDR1 reads MNHNS; CDR2 reads SASEGT. V was pared by 2 bases and J by 9 bases, with 13 bases between. The CDR3 is 13 amino acids. CDR3: CASSESGRQKAFF. The CDR3 nucleotides are TGTGCCAGCAGTGAATCAGGGCGACAAAAAGCTTTCTTT.

Only a few counts were recorded for this clonotype. CDR3 sequence (DNA): TGCAGTGCTCCGACTAGCGGGAGGACAGATACGCAGTATTTT. Amino acid sequence: CSAPTSGRTDTQYF. The rearrangement joins TRBV20-1 to TRBJ2-3, with 13 bases fitting TRBD2. V gave up 5 bases and J gave up 3 bases; unmatched junction bases: 2. The CDR3 is made up of 14 amino acids. CDR1 DFQATT and CDR2 SNEGSKA come from the germline V gene (reference sequence).

The chain is built from TRBV6-2 or TRBV6-3 and TRBJ1-2, with 7 bases lining up with TRBD1. In germline, CDR1 is MNHEY, CDR2 SVGEGT. There are 17 residues in the CDR3. V lost 6 bases to trimming and J lost 5 bases; unmatched junction nucleotides: 18. CDR3: CASSRHGRDRERYGYTF. In nucleotides, the CDR3 is TGTGCCAGCAGCAGACACGGCCGGGACAGAGAAAGATATGGCTACACCTTC.

A few counts support this clonotype. The V and J genes are TRBV7-2 and TRBJ1-5, with a possible D match to TRBD1 (5 bases). Looked up from germline, CDR1 is SGHTA and CDR2 is FQGNSA. The CDR3 is made up of 14 amino acids. Trimming removed 1 base from V and 3 bases from J, with 7 bases in between. The CDR3 sequence is CASSLGDPNQPQHF. DNA for the CDR3: TGTGCCAGCAGCTTAGGGGACCCCAATCAGCCCCAGCATTTT.

The table lists this clonotype with a count of one. The chain joins TRBV15 to TRBJ1-3; D is uncertain. Trimming shortened V by 0 bases and J by 1 base, and 7 bases separated the two germline ends. Per the germline V gene, CDR1 is LNHNV and CDR2 is YYDKDF (reference sequence). There are 15 residues in the CDR3. CDR3 loop: CATSRDITSGNTIYF. The CDR3 coding sequence is TGTGCCACCAGCAGAGATATAACTTCTGGAAACACCATATATTTT.

The chain recombines TRBV20-1 with TRBJ2-5, with D possibly matching TRBD1 (6 bases). V lost 5 bases to trimming and J lost 1 base, with 17 bases between them. The CDR3 loop spans 15 amino acids. The germline V gene has CDR1 DFQATT and CDR2 SNEGSKA (reference sequence). CDR3 protein: CSAPRRRGIQETQYF. CDR3 coding DNA: TGCAGTGCTCCCAGACGCAGGGGAATCCAAGAGACCCAGTACTTC.

This chain uses TRBV20-1 with TRBJ2-1; D is perhaps TRBD2 (6 bases). CDR3 length: 16 amino acids. Trimming took 4 bases from V and 3 from J, leaving 19 bases between them. Per the germline V gene, CDR1 is DFQATT and CDR2 is SNEGSKA (reference sequence). The CDR3 DNA sequence: TGCAGTGCTACCCAACCCACTAGCAGCCACTACAATGAGCAGTTCTTC. Its protein is CSATQPTSSHYNEQFF.

The CDR3 DNA is TGCAGTGCTCGCCTAGGAGGGGTGTTTGGGAACACTGAAGCTTTCTTT. It codes for CSARLGGVFGNTEAFF. The chain couples TRBV20-1 to TRBJ1-1; perhaps TRBD1 as D (5 bases). With 5 bases removed from V and 1 base from J, the gap between germline ends came to 20 bases. Germline loops: CDR1 DFQATT, CDR2 SNEGSKA (reference sequence). This CDR3 is 16 amino acids long.